This T cell receptor beta chain was identified during a study of cytotoxic CD8 clonotypes in ibrutinib-treated CLL. Overall study context: Sample averages reached around 270,000 productive templates and 80,000 to 100,000 productive rearrangements.

This CDR3 contains 14 residues. Germline CDR1 is SGHAT and CDR2 is FQNNGV. V shed 5 bases and J shed 1 base, with 11 bases lying between them. Investigators sought sequencing depths of between 1 in 200,000 and 1 in 1 million T cells. TCRdb keeps only in-frame clones here, not all; method: immunoSEQ multiplex PCR. The table lists under 35,000 clones, around 63% of them singletons. V usage is TRBV11-2 and J usage is TRBJ2-5, with D maybe TRBD1 (5 bases). This clonotype originated in a human donor with chronic lymphocytic leukemia. Sequences were derived from PBMCs, sampled after 24 months of ibrutinib treatment. This CDR3 is CASSRGQLQETQYF. The CDR3 DNA follows: TGTGCCAGCAGCCGCGGACAACTCCAAGAGACCCAGTACTTC.